This TCR beta chain came from a study of blood T cell repertoires in COVID-19. Whole-study context: The United States, Italy and Spain were the sources of the acute and convalescent COVID-19 samples. PBMCs, B-cell-depleted T cells, or T cells were the source of the cDNA or gDNA that made up the material.

Assay used: immunoSEQ multiplex PCR; TCRdb lists only in-frame clones, some missing. This table has around 26,000 clones, around three quarters appearing once. Germline V gene data show CDR1 as MNHEY and CDR2 as SVGEGT. The CDR3 runs to 18 residues. V was clipped by 0 bases and J by 0 bases; unmatched bases: 7. The chain links TRBV6-2 or TRBV6-3 to TRBJ2-1; 8 bases line up with TRBD1. Sequenced input: peripheral blood. The sequence was obtained from an older man with acute or convalescent COVID-19. CDR3 DNA: TGTGCCAGCAGTTACTCATACGACAGGGGAAGCTCCTACAATGAGCAGTTCTTC. Protein: CASSYSYDRGSSYNEQFF.